The present TCR beta chain was sequenced within a study of molecular identifiers for immune sequencing clone quantification. The overall study: Replicate experiments took RNA from about 20,000 or 100,000 naive CD8 cells, divided it five ways and sequenced four.

V lost 0 bases, J lost 6 bases, and 15 bases lay in between. The CDR3 extends over 16 amino acids. CDR1 and CDR2 (germline): LGHNA, YSLEER. Construction of naive CD8 libraries employed roughly 20,000 to 1,100,000 sorted cells together with 10%, 30% or 50% RNA. A CD8+CD4-CCR7+CD45RA+ gate was used to sort naive CD8 T cells. The authors built bulk TCR libraries by previously described methods with listed TCR primers. TCRdb re-derived calls from the PCR reads in MiXCR, one entry per CDR3 protein. Of about 300,000 distinct CDR3 sequences detected, about a fifth appear once; the ten largest clones hold 0.81%. A note on this clonotype: It may be a read error: a sequence one base away is much more abundant.

This TCR came from a human donor in good health. Some libraries in this study had Jurkat cell RNA spiked in. The V gene is TRBV4-3, the J gene TRBJ1-5; D is undetermined. The sequenced material came from naive CD8+ T cells from blood, with Jurkat cell RNA spiked in. Specified subset: FACS-sorted CD8+CD4-CCR7+CD45RA+ naive T cells. CDR3 bases: TGCGCCAGCAGCCAAGAAATCGGACGGGTATCTCAGCCCCAGCATTTT. Protein: CASSQEIGRVSQPQHF.